This TCR beta chain was retrieved from a study of breast tumors, draining lymph nodes, adjacent tissues. Study-wide results and caveats: That most tumor T cells come from lymph nodes remained unproven. Luminal-like breast cancer showed significantly higher tumor–nontumor repertoire similarity than basal-like.

As to this clonotype: Its antigen is currently unknown.

Each CDR3 protein is one row after TCRdb ran MiXCR on the multiplex PCR reads. The sample shows approximately 37,000 distinct CDR3 sequences, roughly 36% of them seen only once. V gave up 3 bases and J gave up 0 bases, with 5 bases separating them. Germline loops: CDR1 SNHLY, CDR2 FYNNEI. CDR3 length: 13 amino acids. This chain connects TRBV2 to TRBJ1-1; no reliable D call. The sequenced sample was breast tumor tissue. The TCR sequence derives from a female donor with breast cancer. Some clones in this sample may be carry-over from other donors' samples. The CDR3 coding sequence is TGTGCCAGCAGTGAGGCGGTGAACACTGAAGCTTTCTTT. This translates into CASSEAVNTEAFF.